The next 14 T cell receptor beta chains were all read from a single sample in a study of blood T cell repertoires in COVID-19. Clones were read by immunoSEQ multiplex PCR, and TCRdb kept only the in-frame ones, dropping some. The table shows about 62,000 clones, with approximately 92% occurring only once. The sequenced sample consisted of peripheral blood. Receptor source: a woman aged 55 to 70 with COVID-19, enrolled during active disease.

This chain uses TRBV9 with TRBJ1-2, with D hard to call. V was clipped by 4 bases and J by 8 bases, with 15 bases between them. The CDR3 consists of 13 residues. CDR1 is SGDLS and CDR2 is YYNGEE in the germline V gene. The CDR3 is CASSSYTSEGYTF. The CDR3 DNA follows: TGTGCCAGCAGCTCCTATACTTCGGAGGGCTACACCTTC.

The chain carries TRBV5-6 and TRBJ2-7; a possible D gene is TRBD1 (5 bases). The CDR3 length is 14 residues. Germline CDR1 reads SGHDT; CDR2 reads YYEEEE. V dropped 3 bases and J dropped 5 bases, with 15 bases sitting between them. The CDR3 nucleotides read TGTGCCAGCAGCTACGGACACGTACGCCACGAGCAGTACTTC. Translated, it gives CASSYGHVRHEQYF.

The chain carries TRBV18 and TRBJ2-7; 10 positions match TRBD2. V lost 4 bases to trimming and J lost 1 base; unmatched junction nucleotides: 10. There are 17 residues in the CDR3. Germline CDR1 and CDR2: KGHSH and LQKENI. CDR3 bases: TGTGCCAGCTCACGCGGATCTAGCGGGAGATTGTCCTACGAGCAGTACTTC. Its translation is CASSRGSSGRLSYEQYF.

This clone was counted a few times. This chain connects TRBV6-6 to TRBJ2-7; a possible D gene is TRBD1 (6 bases). Trimming stripped 2 bases from V and 1 base from J, with 12 bases between. Germline assignment: CDR1 MNHNY and CDR2 SVGAGI (reference sequence). There are 15 residues in the CDR3. The CDR3 coding sequence is TGTGCCAGCAGTTACCCCGGGACACAATCCTACGAGCAGTACTTC. Translated, it gives CASSYPGTQSYEQYF.

This chain connects TRBV29-1 to TRBJ1-1; TRBD1 matches 7 bases. The V segment lost 5 bases and the J segment 5 bases; nucleotides outside the gene matches: 11. The CDR3 runs 14 residues. The germline V gene encodes CDR1 SQVTM and CDR2 ANQGSEA. The CDR3 DNA follows: TGCAGCGTTAGGTATAGGGGGCCGGGGACTGAAGCTTTCTTT. This translates into CSVRYRGPGTEAFF.

This chain uses TRBV6-2 or TRBV6-3 with TRBJ2-1; 12 nucleotides line up with TRBD2. V trimming: 6 bases; J trimming: 8 bases; junction bases outside the gene matches: 8. Germline V gene sequence: CDR1 MNHEY, CDR2 SVGEGT. The CDR3 contains 15 residues. The CDR3 sequence: CASSRTSGMRDEQFF. The CDR3 region has the DNA TGTGCCAGCAGCCGGACTAGCGGGATGAGGGATGAGCAGTTCTTC.

The chain couples TRBV4-3 to TRBJ2-1; D possibly corresponds to TRBD1 (5 bases). The germline V gene encodes CDR1 LGHNA and CDR2 YSLEER. CDR3 size: 16 residues. Deletions cut 0 bases from V and 0 bases from J, with 9 bases between. The CDR3 loop reads CASSQERQSSYNEQFF. The CDR3 DNA reads TGCGCCAGCAGCCAAGAAAGACAGAGCTCCTACAATGAGCAGTTCTTC.

The J gene is TRBJ1-5, the V gene TRBV21-1; the table's D call of TRBD1 was not tested on the DNA. TRBV21-1 is designated a pseudogene. This CDR3 spans 18 amino acids. CDR3 sequence: CASSIPGLGEKCNQPQHF. DNA for the CDR3: TGTGCCAGCAGCATTCCGGGCCTAGGGGAAAAGTGCAATCAGCCCCAGCATTTT.

V and J are TRBV30 and TRBJ2-1, with 7 bases identical to TRBD2. Germline V gene lookup returns CDR1 GTSNPN and CDR2 SVGIG (reference sequence). CDR3 length: 14 amino acids. V trimming: 1 base; J trimming: 6 bases; junction bases outside the gene matches: 6. CDR3 sequence reads: CAWSAGGRGNEQFF. As DNA, the CDR3 is TGTGCCTGGAGTGCTGGCGGGAGAGGCAATGAGCAGTTCTTC.

The chain uses TRBV19 and TRBJ1-5, with 8 bases fitting TRBD1. The germline CDR1 and CDR2 sequences are LNHDA and SQIVND (reference sequence). There are 16 residues in the CDR3. The ends lost 6 bases at V and 11 bases at J; junction bases unmatched: 18. The CDR3 region is CASSLEPGGTSLTQHF. The CDR3 nucleotides read TGTGCCAGTAGCCTAGAACCAGGGGGCACCAGTTTGACCCAGCATTTT.

The gene calls are TRBV19 and TRBJ2-1; 8 bases are a match to TRBD1. Trimming at V came to 4 bases and at J to 2 bases, leaving 10 bases not matched to a gene. CDR3 length: 17 amino acids. Per germline, CDR1 LNHDA and CDR2 SQIVND (reference sequence). CDR3 residues: CASSTLRGQGPYNEQFF. CDR3 in DNA: TGTGCCAGTAGTACCTTAAGAGGACAGGGACCCTACAATGAGCAGTTCTTC.

The J gene is TRBJ2-7, the V gene TRBV30, with TRBD2 as a possible D gene (5 bases). Trimming removed 4 bases from V and 6 bases from J, with 13 bases in between. Germline-derived CDR1 and CDR2 are GTSNPN and SVGIG (reference sequence). This CDR3 comprises 12 residues. CDR3 residues: CAWTVGIGEQYF. CDR3 DNA sequence: TGTGCCTGGACCGTCGGGATTGGCGAGCAGTACTTC.

The rearrangement uses TRBV7-2 and TRBJ2-2; 10 nucleotides align to TRBD2. CDR3 size: 17 residues. CDR1 and CDR2 (germline): SGHTA, FQGNSA. With V trimmed by 4 bases and J by 4 bases, 9 bases remained unmatched. As DNA, the CDR3 is TGTGCCAGCAGCTCCACTCTAGCGGGAGTGGGCACCGGGGAGCTGTTTTTT. Its protein is CASSSTLAGVGTGELFF.

V and J are TRBV4-3 and TRBJ2-7; TRBD2 matches 7 bases. V lost 4 bases and J lost 2; bases outside the gene matches: 11. This CDR3 has 16 residues. Germline CDR1 LGHNA, CDR2 YSLEER. The CDR3 nucleotides are TGCGCCAGCAGCCGAGCCACGGGAGGACAAACCTACGAGCAGTACTTC. It translates to CASSRATGGQTYEQYF.